This TCR beta chain is from a study of T cell responses to AZD1222 COVID-19 vaccine. About this clone itself: Its antigen is currently unknown.

V trimming: 2 bases; J trimming: 2 bases; junction bases outside the gene matches: 6. Germline V gene data show CDR1 as SGHRS and CDR2 as YFSETQ. The CDR3 loop spans 15 amino acids. Here immunoSEQ multiplex PCR was the method, and the copy in TCRdb shows in-frame clones only, minus some. This sample has under 150,000 clones; almost 95% occur once, and the top ten carry roughly 1.6%. Study-wide results and limits: Repertoires were sampled only after the peak T cell response. Most donors were white British and more were female, and clonal diversity was possibly underestimated. Spike was spanned by vaccine-associated CD4 TCRs, with dominance at 160-218 and 743-854.

The sequencing here drew on peripheral blood, taken 28 days after the second AZD1222 dose. This rearrangement joins TRBV5-1 to TRBJ1-1; 7 bases line up with TRBD1. The sequence was obtained from an adult who received the AZD1222 COVID-19 vaccine. The CDR3 DNA is TGCGCCAGCAGCTTCCAGGGGGGAATCAACACTGAAGCTTTCTTT. It translates to CASSFQGGINTEAFF.